The 24 T cell receptor beta chains below come from one sample, sequenced in a study of early stage breast cancer tumors. TCRdb keeps only in-frame clones here, not all; method: immunoSEQ multiplex PCR. Of 50,000 or so clones listed, 65% to 90% are singletons. The material sequenced was blood. The receptors shown here come from a person in their fifties with breast cancer.

The chain links TRBV2 to TRBJ2-1, with 11 bases lining up with TRBD2. V dropped 7 bases and J dropped 0; count of bases not matched to a gene: 5. The CDR3 covers 16 residues. Looked up from germline, CDR1 is SNHLY and CDR2 is FYNNEI. The CDR3 coding sequence is TGTGCCAGCAAACTAGCGGGAGTTGCCTCCTACAATGAGCAGTTCTTC. This encodes CASKLAGVASYNEQFF. Using reference TRBV2 and TRBJ2-1 for the parts outside the CDR3, the full variable domain is EPEVTQTPSHQVTQMGQEVILRCVPISNHLYFYWYRQILGQKVEFLVSFYNNEISEKSEIFDDQFSVERPDGSNFTLKIRSTKLEDSAMYFCASKLAGVASYNEQFFGPGTRLTVL.

This chain connects TRBV5-4 to TRBJ2-7; D remains unclear. CDR1 SGHNT and CDR2 YYREEE come from the germline V gene (reference sequence). The CDR3 spans 12 residues. V lost 3 bases and J 4 bases, leaving 8 bases between the germline ends. The CDR3 bases are TGTGCCAGCAGCTCCGACTTATACGAGCAGTACTTC. It specifies CASSSDLYEQYF.

This clone occurred a few times. This sequence joins TRBV7-8 and TRBJ1-5; no clear D. Germline V lookup: CDR1 SGHVS, CDR2 FQNEAQ. The length of the CDR3 is 12 residues. V was clipped by 2 bases and J by 7 bases, with 6 bases between them. As DNA, the CDR3 is TGTGCCAGCAGCTTACACCGCCAGCCCCAGCATTTT. Protein product: CASSLHRQPQHF.

In this sample, this clone turned up once. J is TRBJ1-2 and V is TRBV7-8, with D tentatively TRBD1 (5 bases). The CDR3 sequence is 17 residues long. Trimming stripped 4 bases from V and 0 bases from J, with 18 bases between. Germline assignment: CDR1 SGHVS and CDR2 FQNEAQ. DNA of the CDR3: TGTGCCAGCAGCTGGGACGGGAAAGGCTTAGCTAACTATGGCTACACCTTC. The encoded protein is CASSWDGKGLANYGYTF.

This chain joins TRBV30 and TRBJ2-7; D is possibly TRBD2 (7 bases). CDR1 and CDR2 (germline): GTSNPN, SVGIG (reference sequence). This CDR3 spans 14 amino acids. With 5 bases removed from V and 3 bases from J, the gap between germline ends came to 17 bases. Here the CDR3 DNA reads TGTGCCTGGGCGAGGGGGGGCTTACTCTACGAGCAGTACTTC. This sequence encodes CAWARGGLLYEQYF.

The chain links TRBV6-4 to TRBJ1-5; D is unclear. This CDR3 is built from 22 residues. Germline lookup yields CDR1 MRHNA and CDR2 SNTAGT. V was clipped by 1 base and J by 0 bases, with 28 bases between them. The CDR3 spells CASSDWRPTQLRSLYSNQPQHF. In nucleotides, the CDR3 is TGTGCCAGCAGTGACTGGCGGCCCACACAACTTCGCTCTCTTTATAGCAATCAGCCCCAGCATTTT.

This clone was counted a single time. The chain links TRBV6-5 to TRBJ2-7; no firm D call. The V gene lost 5 bases and the J gene lost 2 bases, with 10 bases spanning the gap. The length of the CDR3 is 13 residues. Germline assignment: CDR1 MNHEY and CDR2 SVGAGI. The CDR3 nucleotides read TGTGCCAGCAGTAAGCCCCTCACCTACGAGCAGTACTTC. Translated, it gives CASSKPLTYEQYF.

This clone turned up a few times. The rearrangement links TRBV19 to TRBJ1-6; D uncertain. CDR3 length equals 13 residues. V lost 5 bases, J lost 7 bases, and 9 bases lay in between. The germline V gene has CDR1 LNHDA and CDR2 SQIVND (reference sequence). The CDR3 DNA follows: TGTGCCAGTAGTCCAACACAGAATTCACCCCTCCACTTT. The encoded protein is CASSPTQNSPLHF.

The CDR3 DNA follows: TGTGCCAGCAGTTTCTTAGTGAATGAAAAACTGTTTTTT. It yields the protein CASSFLVNEKLFF. The V call is TRBV28, the J call TRBJ1-4; D not certain. The V end lost 3 bases, the J end lost 5 bases, and 7 bases lay between the germline ends. Germline V CDR1 and CDR2: MDHEN, SYDVKM. CDR3 length: 13 residues.

The chain has TRBV30 and TRBJ1-4, with 10 bases aligning to TRBD1. Trimming at V came to 2 bases and at J to 5 bases, leaving 11 bases not matched to a gene. The CDR3 covers 17 residues. Germline V lookup: CDR1 GTSNPN, CDR2 SVGIG (reference sequence). CDR3 nucleotide sequence: TGTGCCTGGAGTCCGACTCGGACAGGGGGGCTCAATGAAAAACTGTTTTTT. Translated: CAWSPTRTGGLNEKLFF.

The chain has TRBV7-9 and TRBJ1-4, with D uncertain. Germline CDR1 is SEHNR and CDR2 is FQNEAQ (reference sequence). This CDR3 is built from 14 residues. V was shortened by 5 bases and J by 6 bases, with 13 bases between the two germline ends. The CDR3 DNA reads TGTGCCAGCAGCGGAACGGAGACGGATGAAAAACTGTTTTTT. Its protein is CASSGTETDEKLFF.

The gene calls are TRBV30 and TRBJ1-2; D perhaps matches TRBD1 (5 bases). Trimming cost V 2 bases and J 5 bases, with 12 bases left between them. Germline V gives CDR1 GTSNPN, CDR2 SVGIG (reference sequence). This CDR3 is built from 13 residues. The CDR3 bases are TGTGCCTGGAGTTTGGGACGGTCGTATGGCTACACCTTC. This translates into CAWSLGRSYGYTF.

The chain recombines TRBV19 with TRBJ1-4; no reliable D call. CDR1 is LNHDA, CDR2 SQIVND, per germline (reference sequence). The CDR3 runs 16 residues. Trimming left V 4 bases short and J 7 bases short, with 19 bases between. CDR3 in amino acids: CASSTGRPPRGEKLFF. The DNA of the CDR3 is TGTGCCAGTAGTACCGGCCGGCCCCCCCGCGGTGAAAAACTGTTTTTT.

The chain couples TRBV5-6 to TRBJ1-1; D gene uncertain. Germline CDR1 reads SGHDT; CDR2 reads YYEEEE. The CDR3 sequence is 14 residues long. V shed 2 bases and J shed 1 base, with 9 bases lying between them. In nucleotides, the CDR3 is TGTGCCAGCAGCTTAACAGCCAAGAACACTGAAGCTTTCTTT. It is translated as CASSLTAKNTEAFF. Full variable domain (rest looked up from reference TRBV5-6 and TRBJ1-1): DAGVTQSPTHLIKTRGQQVTLRCSPKSGHDTVSWYQQALGQGPQFIFQYYEEEERQRGNFPDRFSGHQFPNYSSELNVNALLLGDSALYLCASSLTAKNTEAFFGQGTRLTVV.

This clone is a singleton in its sample. The chain links TRBV29-1 to TRBJ2-6; D is undetermined. This CDR3 contains 13 residues. Germline CDR1 reads SQVTM; CDR2 reads ANQGSEA. V shed 7 bases and J shed 0 bases, with 7 bases lying between them. CDR3 coding DNA: TGCAGCGCCCCTGTCTCTGGGGCCAACGTCCTGACTTTC. This translates into CSAPVSGANVLTF.

This chain joins TRBV4-3 and TRBJ1-2; TRBD1 might be the D (5 bases). With 1 base removed from V and 8 bases from J, the gap between germline ends came to 11 bases. The CDR3 has 13 residues. In germline, CDR1 is LGHNA, CDR2 YSLEER. CDR3 region: CASSQAGILGYTF. In DNA form, the CDR3 reads TGCGCCAGCAGCCAAGCAGGGATCTTGGGCTACACCTTC.

The chain combines TRBV15 with TRBJ1-5; maybe TRBD1 (5 bases). CDR1 and CDR2 from the germline V gene are LNHNV and YYDKDF (reference sequence). The CDR3 consists of 15 residues. V was shortened by 2 bases and J by 3 bases, with 11 bases between the two germline ends. CDR3 DNA sequence: TGTGCCACCAGCAGAATTCCGGGGCTCAATCAGCCCCAGCATTTT. Amino acids: CATSRIPGLNQPQHF.

This chain joins TRBV7-2 and TRBJ2-3; weak D call: TRBD1 (6 bases). From germline, CDR1 is SGHTA and CDR2 FQGNSA. V lost 4 bases, J lost 0 bases, and 11 bases lay in between. This CDR3 has 15 amino acids. CDR3 coding DNA: TGTGCCAGCAGCTCTTGGGACATTAGCACAGATACGCAGTATTTT. Protein product: CASSSWDISTDTQYF.

This clone was found a few times. This CDR3 reads CASSTGTLTGGYTF. CDR3 DNA: TGTGCCAGCAGCACGGGGACATTGACGGGTGGCTACACCTTC. The chain links TRBV5-5 to TRBJ1-2; maybe TRBD1 (6 bases). The ends were cut back, 4 bases at V and 7 bases at J, with 17 bases in the middle. CDR1 and CDR2 (germline): SGHKS, YYEKEE (reference sequence). The CDR3 extends over 14 amino acids.

The chain links TRBV10-3 to TRBJ1-4; D possibly corresponds to TRBD1 (6 bases). There are 15 residues in the CDR3. Trimming removed 0 bases at V and 7 bases at J, with 12 bases between. CDR1 is ENHRY and CDR2 is SYGVKD in the germline V gene. The CDR3 DNA follows: TGTGCCATCAGTGAGTCGAGGGGGGCGGGTGAAAAACTGTTTTTT. Its protein is CAISESRGAGEKLFF.

V gene TRBV6-5 combines with J gene TRBJ1-3, with 8 bases identical to TRBD1. The V and J ends lost 5 bases and 4 bases, in that order; junction bases with no gene match: 7. CDR1 and CDR2 from the germline V gene are MNHEY and SVGAGI. There are 15 residues in the CDR3. DNA for the CDR3: TGTGCCAGCAGTCCTTTTCAGGGGGCGGGAAACACCATATATTTT. Translation gives CASSPFQGAGNTIYF.

The chain has TRBV2 and TRBJ1-4, with D possibly being TRBD1 (6 bases). With 3 bases removed from V and 7 bases from J, the gap between germline ends came to 12 bases. Looked up from germline, CDR1 is SNHLY and CDR2 is FYNNEI. The CDR3 length is 14 residues. Here the CDR3 DNA reads TGTGCCAGCAGTGAGGAGGGGGGGCGTGAAAAACTGTTTTTT. It codes for CASSEEGGREKLFF.

This chain connects TRBV7-8 to TRBJ1-2; 8 bases fit TRBD1. The V and J ends lost 4 bases and 2 bases, in that order; junction bases with no gene match: 6. In germline, CDR1 is SGHVS, CDR2 FQNEAQ. This CDR3 spans 15 amino acids. The CDR3 nucleotides are TGTGCCAGCAGCTACAGACAGGGGCTAAACTATGGCTACACCTTC. Translated: CASSYRQGLNYGYTF.

The chain uses TRBV7-8 and TRBJ2-3; 9 nucleotides agree with TRBD2. V lost 1 base to trimming and J lost 2 bases; unmatched junction nucleotides: 1. The CDR3 totals 15 residues. The V gene's germline CDR1 is SGHVS and CDR2 FQNEAQ. Here the CDR3 reads CASSLVAGVTDTQYF. The DNA of the CDR3 is TGTGCCAGCAGCTTAGTAGCGGGGGTCACAGATACGCAGTATTTT. Combining the CDR3 with reference TRBV7-8 and TRBJ2-3 gives the whole variable domain GAGVSQSPRYKVAKRGQDVALRCDPISGHVSLFWYQQALGQGPEFLTYFQNEAQLDKSGLPSDRFFAERPEGSVSTLKIQRTQQEDSAVYLCASSLVAGVTDTQYFGPGTRLTVL.